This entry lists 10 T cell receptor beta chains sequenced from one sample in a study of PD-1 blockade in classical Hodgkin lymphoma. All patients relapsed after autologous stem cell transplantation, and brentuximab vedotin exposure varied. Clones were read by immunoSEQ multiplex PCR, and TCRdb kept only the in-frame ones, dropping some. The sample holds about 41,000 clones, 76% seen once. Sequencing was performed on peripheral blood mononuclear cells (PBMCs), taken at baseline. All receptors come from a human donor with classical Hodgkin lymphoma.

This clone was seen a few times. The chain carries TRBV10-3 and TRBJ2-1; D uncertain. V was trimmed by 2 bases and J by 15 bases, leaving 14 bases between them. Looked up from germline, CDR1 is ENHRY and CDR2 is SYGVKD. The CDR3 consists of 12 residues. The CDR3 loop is CAISEGLQVTFF. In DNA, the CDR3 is TGTGCCATCAGTGAGGGCCTGCAGGTAACGTTCTTC.

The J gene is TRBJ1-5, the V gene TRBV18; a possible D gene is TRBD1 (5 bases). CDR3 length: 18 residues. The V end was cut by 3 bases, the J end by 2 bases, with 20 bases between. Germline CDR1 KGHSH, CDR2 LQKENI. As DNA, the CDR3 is TGTGCCAGCTCACCGAAGGGGCTGACAGACTTGGGCAATCAGCCCCAGCATTTT. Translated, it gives CASSPKGLTDLGNQPQHF.

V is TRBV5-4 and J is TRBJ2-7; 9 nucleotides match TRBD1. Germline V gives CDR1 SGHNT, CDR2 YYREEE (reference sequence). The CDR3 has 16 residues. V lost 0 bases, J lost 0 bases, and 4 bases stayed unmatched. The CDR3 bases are TGTGCCAGCAGCTTGGCCGGGACAGGGTCCTCCTACGAGCAGTACTTC. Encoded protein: CASSLAGTGSSYEQYF.

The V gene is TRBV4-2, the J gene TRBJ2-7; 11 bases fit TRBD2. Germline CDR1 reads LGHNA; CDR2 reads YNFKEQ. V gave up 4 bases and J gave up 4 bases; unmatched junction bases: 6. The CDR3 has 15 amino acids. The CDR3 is CASSPELAGAYEQYF. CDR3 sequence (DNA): TGTGCCAGCAGCCCCGAACTAGCGGGAGCTTACGAGCAGTACTTC.

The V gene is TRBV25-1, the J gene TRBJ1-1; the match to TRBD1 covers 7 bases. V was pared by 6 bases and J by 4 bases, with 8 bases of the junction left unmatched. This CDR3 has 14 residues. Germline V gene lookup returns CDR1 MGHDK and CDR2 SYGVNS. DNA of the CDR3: TGTGCCAGCAGGGAAACAGGGGAAGGCACTGAAGCTTTCTTT. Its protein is CASRETGEGTEAFF.

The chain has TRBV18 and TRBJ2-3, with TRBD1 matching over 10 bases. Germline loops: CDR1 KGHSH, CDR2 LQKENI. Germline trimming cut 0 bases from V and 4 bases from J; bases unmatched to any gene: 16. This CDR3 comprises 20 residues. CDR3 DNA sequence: TGTGCCAGCTCACCACCGTGGGGACAGGGGCGAGGGTTGGAGTCAGATACGCAGTATTTT. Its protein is CASSPPWGQGRGLESDTQYF.

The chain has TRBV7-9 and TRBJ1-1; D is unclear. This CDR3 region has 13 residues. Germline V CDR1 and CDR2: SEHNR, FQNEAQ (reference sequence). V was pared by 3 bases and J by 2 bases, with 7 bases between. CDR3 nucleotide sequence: TGTGCCAGCAGCTTGGGTGACAACACTGAAGCTTTCTTT. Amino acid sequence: CASSLGDNTEAFF.

This CDR3 is CASSPLVVYTDTQYF. The CDR3 DNA sequence: TGTGCCAGCAGTCCACTAGTGGTGTACACAGATACGCAGTATTTT. The chain joins TRBV6-5 to TRBJ2-3; D perhaps matches TRBD2 (5 bases). Per germline, CDR1 MNHEY and CDR2 SVGAGI. The length of the CDR3 is 15 residues. V lost 5 bases and J 2 bases, leaving 14 bases between the germline ends.

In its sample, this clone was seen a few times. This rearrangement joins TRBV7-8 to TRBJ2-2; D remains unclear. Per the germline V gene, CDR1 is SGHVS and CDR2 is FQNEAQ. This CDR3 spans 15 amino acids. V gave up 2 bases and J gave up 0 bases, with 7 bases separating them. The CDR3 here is CASSLSLTNTGELFF. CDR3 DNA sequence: TGTGCCAGCAGCTTAAGCCTGACGAACACCGGGGAGCTGTTTTTT. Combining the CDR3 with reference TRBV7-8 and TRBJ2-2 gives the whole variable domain GAGVSQSPRYKVAKRGQDVALRCDPISGHVSLFWYQQALGQGPEFLTYFQNEAQLDKSGLPSDRFFAERPEGSVSTLKIQRTQQEDSAVYLCASSLSLTNTGELFFGEGSRLTVL.

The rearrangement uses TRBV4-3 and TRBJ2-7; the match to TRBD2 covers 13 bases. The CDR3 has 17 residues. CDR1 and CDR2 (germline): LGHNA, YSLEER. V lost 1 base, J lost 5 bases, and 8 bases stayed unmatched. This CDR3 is CASSQGHGTSGTDEQYF. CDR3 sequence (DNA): TGCGCCAGCAGCCAAGGACATGGGACTAGCGGGACCGACGAGCAGTACTTC.